The 32 T cell receptor beta chains in this list originate from one sample, sequenced in a study of blood T cell repertoires in COVID-19. Sequencing used immunoSEQ multiplex PCR; TCRdb keeps in-frame clones, though not all of them. Of some 160,000 clones in the sample, 60% to 80% were seen once. The specimen was peripheral blood. Every receptor here comes from a man aged 45-60 years with active or convalescent COVID-19.

V usage is TRBV27 and J usage is TRBJ1-1; D not certain. CDR1 and CDR2 (germline): MNHEY, SMNVEV (reference sequence). The length of the CDR3 is 16 residues. V was pared by 0 bases and J by 7 bases, with 18 bases between. The CDR3 reads CASSLSYTYSPIEAFF. The CDR3 region has the DNA TGTGCCAGCAGTTTATCGTATACGTATTCCCCTATTGAAGCTTTCTTT.

This chain joins TRBV2 and TRBJ1-4; D is unclear. The germline V gene encodes CDR1 SNHLY and CDR2 FYNNEI. V was clipped by 2 bases and J by 4 bases, with 11 bases between them. CDR3 length equals 15 residues. CDR3 in DNA: TGTGCCAGCAGTGAAACGGCAAACTATAATGAAAAACTGTTTTTT. Its translation: CASSETANYNEKLFF.

The V and J genes are TRBV5-6 and TRBJ1-1; TRBD1 is a possible D gene (6 bases). Germline V gives CDR1 SGHDT, CDR2 YYEEEE. V dropped 4 bases and J dropped 10 bases, with 17 bases sitting between them. This CDR3 is 13 amino acids long. Here the CDR3 DNA reads TGTGCCAGCAGCGCACAGGGTGCCTCGGTAGCTTTCTTT. Encoded protein: CASSAQGASVAFF.

The sample holds a few counts of this clone. V gene TRBV11-3 combines with J gene TRBJ2-2, with 7 nucleotides matching TRBD2. This CDR3 comprises 17 residues. V shed 4 bases and J 6 bases; nucleotides not matched to a gene: 14. Germline CDR1 is SGHNT and CDR2 is YENEEA. Here the CDR3 DNA reads TGTGCCAGCAGCTCCCGTGGGGGAGGGCCCCCCCCCGGGGAGCTGTTTTTT. Amino acids: CASSSRGGGPPPGELFF.

The chain carries TRBV6-6 and TRBJ1-4, with 8 bases identical to TRBD1. The V gene end was trimmed by 8 bases and the J gene end by 3 bases; junction bases not matched to a gene: 11. This CDR3 has 16 residues. Germline V lookup: CDR1 MNHNY, CDR2 SVGAGI (reference sequence). CDR3 in DNA: TGTGCCAGCGGACAGTTAGGACAGGGCCCTAATGAAAAACTGTTTTTT. This encodes CASGQLGQGPNEKLFF.

V gene TRBV7-9 combines with J gene TRBJ1-2, with a tentative D call TRBD1 (5 bases). Trimming pared 2 bases from V and 0 bases from J, leaving 10 bases between. The CDR3 extends over 15 amino acids. Per germline, CDR1 SEHNR and CDR2 FQNEAQ (reference sequence). The CDR3 nucleotides are TGTGCCAGCAGCTTAAGCGGGGGAGCTAACTATGGCTACACCTTC. It encodes CASSLSGGANYGYTF.

The chain has TRBV6-5 and TRBJ1-2; 10 bases match TRBD1. V trimming: 7 bases; J trimming: 4 bases; junction bases outside the gene matches: 6. Per the germline V gene, CDR1 is MNHEY and CDR2 is SVGAGI. The CDR3 length is 14 residues. CDR3 nucleotides: TGTGCCAGCACCCGAGGACAGGGGGTCTATGGCTACACCTTC. This translates into CASTRGQGVYGYTF.

The chain is built from TRBV4-1 and TRBJ2-5; tentative D call: TRBD2 (6 bases). Germline assignment: CDR1 MGHRA and CDR2 YSYEKL. The CDR3 spans 15 residues. Trimming shortened V by 1 base and J by 5 bases, and 14 bases separated the two germline ends. The CDR3 sequence: CASSQVIRDWETQYF. For the CDR3, the DNA is TGCGCCAGCAGCCAAGTAATACGGGACTGGGAGACCCAGTACTTC.

The rearrangement uses TRBV12-5 and TRBJ1-3, with a weak D call TRBD1 (6 bases). Germline values: CDR1 LGHNT, CDR2 FRNRAP. V was pared by 7 bases and J by 4 bases, with 14 bases between. The CDR3 totals 14 residues. The DNA for the CDR3 is TGTGCTAGTGCCACAGGGCTCGAAGGAAACACCATATATTTT. As protein: CASATGLEGNTIYF.

The chain is built from TRBV5-5 and TRBJ2-1, with unresolved D. With 0 bases removed from V and 2 bases from J, the gap between germline ends came to 18 bases. Germline CDR1 is SGHKS and CDR2 is YYEKEE (reference sequence). The CDR3 runs to 18 residues. The CDR3 region has the DNA TGTGCCAGCAGCTTGGGGTTTTCTAGGATTGGCCCCTACAATGAGCAGTTCTTC. Amino acid sequence: CASSLGFSRIGPYNEQFF.

As for this clone: Mismatch with germline at one junction end may stem from a read error. The chain combines TRBV7-3 with TRBJ2-1; 11 bases map to TRBD2. CDR1 SGHTA and CDR2 FQGTGA come from the germline V gene. The CDR3 extends over 16 amino acids. CDR3 bases: TGTGCCAGCAGTTTAAGACTAGCGGGACTAGACGGTGAGCAGTTCTTC. It codes for CASSLRLAGLDGEQFF. Drawing the rest from reference TRBV7-3 and TRBJ2-1, the complete variable domain is GAGVSQTPSNKVTEKGKYVELRCDPISGHTALYWYRQSLGQGPEFLIYFQGTGAADDSGLPNDRFFAVRPEGSVSTLKIQRTERGDSAVYLCASSLRLAGLDGEQFFGPGTRLTVL.

The V call is TRBV27, the J call TRBJ2-7; 7 bases are a match to TRBD1. The CDR3 is 13 residues long. Germline V gives CDR1 MNHEY, CDR2 SMNVEV (reference sequence). V dropped 2 bases and J dropped 4; count of bases not matched to a gene: 2. CDR3 sequence (DNA): TGTGCCAGCAGTTTACAGGGGGATTACGAGCAGTACTTC. The encoded protein is CASSLQGDYEQYF.

The rearrangement joins TRBV28 to TRBJ1-5; TRBD1 might be the D (6 bases). Germline CDR1 MDHEN, CDR2 SYDVKM. V shed 0 bases and J shed 1 base, with 10 bases lying between them. The CDR3 loop spans 16 amino acids. CDR3 sequence: CASSLWGARSNQPQHF. As DNA, the CDR3 is TGTGCCAGCAGTTTATGGGGGGCAAGGAGCAATCAGCCCCAGCATTTT.

The chain couples TRBV5-5 to TRBJ2-5; TRBD1 matches at 8 bases. The ends lost 4 bases at V and 4 bases at J; junction bases unmatched: 9. The V gene's germline CDR1 is SGHKS and CDR2 YYEKEE (reference sequence). The CDR3 runs 15 residues. The CDR3 loop reads CASSRPGTGLETQYF. CDR3 bases: TGTGCCAGCAGCCGTCCCGGGACAGGTTTAGAGACCCAGTACTTC.

This rearrangement joins TRBV28 to TRBJ2-1; possibly TRBD2 for D (5 bases). CDR1 MDHEN and CDR2 SYDVKM come from the germline V gene. V was shortened by 9 bases and J by 8 bases, with 11 bases between the two germline ends. CDR3 length: 11 residues. The CDR3 protein is CASWEQDEQFF. The CDR3, as DNA: TGTGCCAGTTGGGAGCAGGATGAGCAGTTCTTC.

V and J are TRBV28 and TRBJ1-1; D may be TRBD1 (5 bases). Trimming stripped 7 bases from V and 2 bases from J, with 17 bases between. This CDR3 contains 15 residues. The germline V gene encodes CDR1 MDHEN and CDR2 SYDVKM. The CDR3 region has the DNA TGTGCCAGCATTCCCCCCCATGGGGCTAACACTGAAGCTTTCTTT. As protein: CASIPPHGANTEAFF.

This chain links TRBV19 with TRBJ2-2; 7 positions agree with TRBD2. CDR1 is LNHDA and CDR2 is SQIVND in the germline V gene (reference sequence). Germline trimming cut 7 bases from V and 2 bases from J; bases unmatched to any gene: 7. The CDR3 has 15 residues. This CDR3 is CASTLGRTNTGELFF. CDR3 coding DNA: TGTGCCAGTACCCTCGGGAGGACCAACACCGGGGAGCTGTTTTTT. The complete variable domain, with remaining parts taken from reference TRBV19 and TRBJ2-2, reads DGGITQSPKYLFRKEGQNVTLSCEQNLNHDAMYWYRQDPGQGLRLIYYSQIVNDFQKGDIAEGYSVSREKKESFPLTVTSAQKNPTAFYLCASTLGRTNTGELFFGEGSRLTVL.

The CDR3 DNA reads TGCGCCAGCAAAGCAGGGCAAGAGACCCAGTACTTC. Translating gives CASKAGQETQYF. This sequence joins TRBV5-1 and TRBJ2-5; D may be TRBD1 (5 bases). The CDR3 spans 12 residues. V lost 6 bases, J lost 2 bases, and 8 bases lay in between. Per germline, CDR1 SGHRS and CDR2 YFSETQ.

V gene TRBV5-1 combines with J gene TRBJ2-1; tentative D call: TRBD1 (5 bases). Germline lookup yields CDR1 SGHRS and CDR2 YFSETQ. This CDR3 contains 14 residues. Trimming cost V 4 bases and J 7 bases, with 15 bases left between them. CDR3 amino acids: CASSLNPRANEQFF. The CDR3 coding sequence is TGCGCCAGCAGCCTAAATCCCAGGGCGAATGAGCAGTTCTTC.

The rearrangement joins TRBV19 to TRBJ2-2, with 10 bases aligning to TRBD2. The germline gives CDR1 LNHDA, CDR2 SQIVND (reference sequence). V dropped 5 bases and J dropped 7; count of bases not matched to a gene: 10. This CDR3 has 16 residues. The CDR3 sequence: CASSGQAGGPIGELFF. CDR3 in DNA: TGTGCCAGTAGTGGGCAAGCGGGAGGGCCGATCGGGGAGCTGTTTTTT.

Notes on this clone: The junction departs from germline at one end; a sequencing error may be responsible. The chain uses TRBV3-1 (or the pseudogene TRBV3-2) and TRBJ2-2; D ambiguous. This CDR3 has 11 residues. From germline, CDR1 is LGHDT and CDR2 YNNKEL (reference sequence). CDR3 residues: CATSVTGELFF. DNA of the CDR3: TGTGCCACCAGCGTAACCGGGGAGCTGTTTTTT.

This chain links TRBV5-1 with TRBJ2-7, with 10 bases aligning to TRBD2. The length of the CDR3 is 14 residues. V shed 2 bases, J shed 5 bases, and the junction held 4 bases outside the gene matches. The V gene's germline CDR1 is SGHRS and CDR2 YFSETQ. In nucleotides, the CDR3 is TGCGCCAGCAGCTTAACTAGCGGGAACCACGAGCAGTACTTC. This sequence encodes CASSLTSGNHEQYF.

The chain has TRBV9 and TRBJ2-2, with 8 bases aligning to TRBD2. Germline V gives CDR1 SGDLS, CDR2 YYNGEE. This CDR3 has 16 residues. The J segment lost 2 bases and the V segment lost 4 bases, leaving 7 bases of the junction unmatched. CDR3: CASSLSSGPNTGELFF. CDR3 nucleotides: TGTGCCAGCAGCCTCTCTAGCGGGCCTAACACCGGGGAGCTGTTTTTT.

The rearrangement links TRBV28 to TRBJ1-2, with 7 bases identical to TRBD1. Germline values: CDR1 MDHEN, CDR2 SYDVKM. The CDR3 spans 16 residues. The ends lost 2 bases at V and 3 bases at J; junction bases unmatched: 9. CDR3 DNA: TGTGCCAGCAGTTTAAATACAGGGGACCCCCACTATGGCTACACCTTC. The encoded protein is CASSLNTGDPHYGYTF.

The chain joins TRBV2 to TRBJ2-3; the D gene is possibly TRBD2 (6 bases). From germline, CDR1 is SNHLY and CDR2 FYNNEI. Trimming pared 4 bases from V and 1 base from J, leaving 15 bases between. The CDR3 contains 16 residues. The CDR3 region has the DNA TGTGCCAGCAGTGCGGGACTCGCGATTCGCACAGATACGCAGTATTTT. It encodes CASSAGLAIRTDTQYF. Combining the CDR3 with reference TRBV2 and TRBJ2-3 gives the whole variable domain EPEVTQTPSHQVTQMGQEVILRCVPISNHLYFYWYRQILGQKVEFLVSFYNNEISEKSEIFDDQFSVERPDGSNFTLKIRSTKLEDSAMYFCASSAGLAIRTDTQYFGPGTRLTVL.

The gene calls are TRBV6-5 and TRBJ1-1, with D uncertain. Germline lookup yields CDR1 MNHEY and CDR2 SVGAGI. This CDR3 region has 15 residues. Trimming pared 0 bases from V and 2 bases from J, leaving 10 bases between. The CDR3 loop is CASSYSNMANTEAFF. CDR3 in DNA: TGTGCCAGCAGTTACTCGAACATGGCAAACACTGAAGCTTTCTTT.

J is TRBJ2-7 and V is TRBV7-3; 8 bases are shared with TRBD2. CDR3 size: 15 residues. Germline V lookup: CDR1 SGHTA, CDR2 FQGTGA. V lost 0 bases, J lost 5 bases, and 6 bases stayed unmatched. Here the CDR3 DNA reads TGTGCCAGCAGCTTAACTAGCGGGATAGGGAACGAGCAGTACTTC. This gives the protein CASSLTSGIGNEQYF.

The rearrangement links TRBV27 to TRBJ1-1; the D is unclear. Trimming cost V 5 bases and J 4 bases, with 11 bases left between them. Germline V gene sequence: CDR1 MNHEY, CDR2 SMNVEV (reference sequence). CDR3 length: 13 amino acids. The CDR3 sequence: CASSPRRVTEAFF. The CDR3 region has the DNA TGTGCCAGCAGTCCAAGGCGGGTCACTGAAGCTTTCTTT.

This clone was picked up one time. The CDR3 sequence: CSAGQVAVYTF. DNA for the CDR3: TGCAGTGCTGGACAGGTTGCTGTCTACACCTTC. The chain has TRBV20-1 and TRBJ1-2, with 7 bases matching TRBD1. The CDR3 is 11 residues long. V shed 5 bases and J 10 bases; nucleotides not matched to a gene: 7. Germline CDR1 DFQATT, CDR2 SNEGSKA (reference sequence).

V is TRBV29-1 and J is TRBJ2-7; possibly TRBD1 for D (5 bases). This CDR3 has 12 amino acids. Germline assignment: CDR1 SQVTM and CDR2 ANQGSEA. Trimming took 4 bases from V and 9 from J, leaving 16 bases between them. The CDR3 coding sequence is TGCAGCGTTGCAGACAGTGGAGAGTGGCAGTACTTC. Translation: CSVADSGEWQYF.

The rearrangement joins TRBV2 to TRBJ1-1, with 8 bases matching TRBD1. The V and J ends lost 5 bases and 7 bases, in that order; junction bases with no gene match: 3. This CDR3 spans 12 amino acids. Germline CDR1 is SNHLY and CDR2 is FYNNEI. The CDR3 is CASSLQGGEAFF. The CDR3 DNA is TGTGCCAGCAGTCTACAGGGGGGTGAAGCTTTCTTT.

This clone was seen only once. The chain is built from TRBV29-1 and TRBJ1-2, with D hard to call. Per germline, CDR1 SQVTM and CDR2 ANQGSEA. The V end lost 1 base, the J end lost 0 bases, and 6 bases lay between the germline ends. The CDR3 has 13 amino acids. The CDR3 loop reads CSVEADSNYGYTF. The CDR3 DNA reads TGCAGCGTTGAAGCGGACTCTAACTATGGCTACACCTTC. Full variable domain (missing parts from reference TRBV29-1 and TRBJ1-2): SAVISQKPSRDICQRGTSLTIQCQVDSQVTMMFWYRQQPGQSLTLIATANQGSEATYESGFVIDKFPISRPNLTFSTLTVSNMSPEDSSIYLCSVEADSNYGYTFGSGTRLTVV.